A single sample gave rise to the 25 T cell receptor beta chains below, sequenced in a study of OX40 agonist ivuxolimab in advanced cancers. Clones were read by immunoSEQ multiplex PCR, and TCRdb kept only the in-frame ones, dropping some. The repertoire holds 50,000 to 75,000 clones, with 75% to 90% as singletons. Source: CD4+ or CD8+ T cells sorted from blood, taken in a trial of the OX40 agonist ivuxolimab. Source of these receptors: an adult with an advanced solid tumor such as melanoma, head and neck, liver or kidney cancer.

This CDR3 reads CASSSRLYGNTIYF. In DNA form, the CDR3 reads TGTGCCAGCAGTTCTCGCCTGTATGGAAACACCATATATTTT. The chain employs TRBV28 and TRBJ1-3, with D uncertain. The germline V gene encodes CDR1 MDHEN and CDR2 SYDVKM. The CDR3 spans 14 residues. The V end lost 4 bases, the J end lost 3 bases, and 10 bases lay between the germline ends.

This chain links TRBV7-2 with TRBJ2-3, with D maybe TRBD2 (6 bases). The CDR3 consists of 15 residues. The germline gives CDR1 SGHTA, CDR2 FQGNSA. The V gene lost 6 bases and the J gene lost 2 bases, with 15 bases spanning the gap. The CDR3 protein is CASRKPGLNTDTQYF. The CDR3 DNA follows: TGTGCCAGCAGAAAACCGGGACTCAACACAGATACGCAGTATTTT.

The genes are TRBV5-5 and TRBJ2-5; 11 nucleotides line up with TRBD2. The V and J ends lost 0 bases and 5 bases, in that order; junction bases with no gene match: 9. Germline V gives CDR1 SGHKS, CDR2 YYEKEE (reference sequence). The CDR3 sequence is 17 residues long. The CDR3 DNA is TGTGCCAGCAGCTTGGTTGTCGCTAGCGGGGGGACGGAGACCCAGTACTTC. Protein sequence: CASSLVVASGGTETQYF.

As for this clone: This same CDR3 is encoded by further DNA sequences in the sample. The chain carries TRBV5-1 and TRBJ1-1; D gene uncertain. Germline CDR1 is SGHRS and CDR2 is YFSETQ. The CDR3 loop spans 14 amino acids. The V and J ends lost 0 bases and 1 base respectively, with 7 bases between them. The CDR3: CASSLDGGNTEAFF. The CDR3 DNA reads TGCGCCAGCAGCTTGGACGGAGGGAACACTGAAGCTTTCTTT.

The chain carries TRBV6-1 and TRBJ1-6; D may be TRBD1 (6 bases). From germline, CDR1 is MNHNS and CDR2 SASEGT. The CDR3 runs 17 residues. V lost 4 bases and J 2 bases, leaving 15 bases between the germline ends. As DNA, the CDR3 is TGTGCCAGCAGTGCTCTGAGGGGGGGGACCTATAATTCACCCCTCCACTTT. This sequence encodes CASSALRGGTYNSPLHF.

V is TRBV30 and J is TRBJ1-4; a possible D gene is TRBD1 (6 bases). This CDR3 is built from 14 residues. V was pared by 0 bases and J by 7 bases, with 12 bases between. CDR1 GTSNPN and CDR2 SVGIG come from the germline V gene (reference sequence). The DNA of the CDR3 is TGTGCCTGGAGTGTAGGGGGGGGCGGTGAAAAACTGTTTTTT. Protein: CAWSVGGGGEKLFF.

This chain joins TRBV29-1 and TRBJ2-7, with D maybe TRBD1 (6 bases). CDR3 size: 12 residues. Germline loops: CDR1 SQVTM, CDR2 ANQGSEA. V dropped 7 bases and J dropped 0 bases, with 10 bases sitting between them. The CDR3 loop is CSGRDISYEQYF. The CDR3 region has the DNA TGCAGCGGCCGGGACATCTCCTACGAGCAGTACTTC.

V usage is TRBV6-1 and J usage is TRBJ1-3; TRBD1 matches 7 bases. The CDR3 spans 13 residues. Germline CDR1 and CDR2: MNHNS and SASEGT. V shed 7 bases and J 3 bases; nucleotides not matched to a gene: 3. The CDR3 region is CASTRGGGNTIYF. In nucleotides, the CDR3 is TGTGCCAGCACCAGGGGGGGTGGAAACACCATATATTTT.

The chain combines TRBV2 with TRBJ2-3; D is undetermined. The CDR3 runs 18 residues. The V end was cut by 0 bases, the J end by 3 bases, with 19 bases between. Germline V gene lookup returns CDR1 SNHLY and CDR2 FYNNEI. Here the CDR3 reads CASSEALGRAPGTDTQYF. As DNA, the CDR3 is TGTGCCAGCAGTGAAGCGCTTGGTAGGGCCCCAGGAACAGATACGCAGTATTTT.

This CDR3 is CASSPTVLSGGYTF. CDR3 sequence (DNA): TGTGCCAGCAGTCCCACAGTTTTATCGGGGGGCTACACCTTC. The V gene is TRBV28, the J gene TRBJ1-2; no firm D call. Germline V CDR1 and CDR2: MDHEN, SYDVKM. The V end was cut by 5 bases, the J end by 8 bases, with 18 bases between. The CDR3 consists of 14 residues.

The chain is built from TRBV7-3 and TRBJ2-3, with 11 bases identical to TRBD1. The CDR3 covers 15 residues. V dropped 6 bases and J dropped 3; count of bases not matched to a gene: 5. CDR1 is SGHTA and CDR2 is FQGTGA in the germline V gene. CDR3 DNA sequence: TGTGCCAGCAGTCCCGGACAGGGGGCTACAGATACGCAGTATTTT. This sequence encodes CASSPGQGATDTQYF.

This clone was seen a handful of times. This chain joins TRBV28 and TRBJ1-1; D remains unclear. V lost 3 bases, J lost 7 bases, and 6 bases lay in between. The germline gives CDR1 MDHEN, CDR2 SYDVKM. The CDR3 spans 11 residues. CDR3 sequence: CASSLEYEAFF. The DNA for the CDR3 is TGTGCCAGCAGTTTGGAATATGAAGCTTTCTTT.

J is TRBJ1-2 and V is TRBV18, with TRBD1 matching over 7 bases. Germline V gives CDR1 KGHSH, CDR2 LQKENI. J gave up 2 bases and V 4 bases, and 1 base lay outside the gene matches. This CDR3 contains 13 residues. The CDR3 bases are TGTGCCAGCTCACAGGGGGCAAACTATGGCTACACCTTC. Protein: CASSQGANYGYTF.

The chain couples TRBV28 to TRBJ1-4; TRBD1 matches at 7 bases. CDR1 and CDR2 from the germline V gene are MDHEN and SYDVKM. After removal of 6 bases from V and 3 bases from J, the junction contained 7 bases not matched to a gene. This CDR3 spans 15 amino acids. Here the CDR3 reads CASRSGGTANEKLFF. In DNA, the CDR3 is TGTGCCAGCAGGTCAGGGGGGACGGCTAATGAAAAACTGTTTTTT.

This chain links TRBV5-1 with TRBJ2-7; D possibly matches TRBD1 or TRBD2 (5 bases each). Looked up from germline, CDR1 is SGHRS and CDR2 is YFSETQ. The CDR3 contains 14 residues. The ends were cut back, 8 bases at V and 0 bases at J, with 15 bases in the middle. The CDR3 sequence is CASFRDGSSYEQYF. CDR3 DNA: TGCGCCAGTTTCCGGGACGGAAGCTCCTACGAGCAGTACTTC.

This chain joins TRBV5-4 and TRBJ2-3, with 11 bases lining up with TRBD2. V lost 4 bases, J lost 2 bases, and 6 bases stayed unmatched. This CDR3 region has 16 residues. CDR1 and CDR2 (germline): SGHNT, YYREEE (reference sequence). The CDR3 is CASSLRTSGYTDTQYF. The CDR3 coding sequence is TGTGCCAGCAGCCTCCGGACTAGCGGGTACACAGATACGCAGTATTTT.

CDR3 bases: TGCGCCAGCAGCTCGACCGACAACTATGGCTACACCTTC. Residues: CASSSTDNYGYTF. V and J are TRBV5-1 and TRBJ1-2, with D uncertain. Trimming cost V 3 bases and J 2 bases, with 8 bases left between them. The CDR3 is 13 residues long. Germline assignment: CDR1 SGHRS and CDR2 YFSETQ.

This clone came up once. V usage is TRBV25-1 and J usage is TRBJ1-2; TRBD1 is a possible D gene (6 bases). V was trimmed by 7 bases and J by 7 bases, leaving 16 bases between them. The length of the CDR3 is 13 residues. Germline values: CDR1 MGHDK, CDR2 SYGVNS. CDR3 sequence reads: CASKNTGIGGYTF. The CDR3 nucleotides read TGTGCCAGCAAAAACACAGGGATCGGTGGCTACACCTTC.

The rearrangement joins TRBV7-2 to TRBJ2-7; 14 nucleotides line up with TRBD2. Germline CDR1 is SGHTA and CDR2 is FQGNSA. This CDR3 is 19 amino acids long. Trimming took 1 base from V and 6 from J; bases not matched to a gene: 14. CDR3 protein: CASSLVFGLTSGRAGEQYF. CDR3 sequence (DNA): TGTGCCAGCAGCTTAGTTTTCGGTTTGACTAGCGGGAGGGCGGGCGAGCAGTACTTC.

CDR3 in DNA: TGCGCCAGCAGCGCTGACCCAGGAAATAGCAATCAGCCCCAGCATTTT. Amino acid sequence: CASSADPGNSNQPQHF. V gene TRBV4-3 combines with J gene TRBJ1-5; D call uncertain. CDR1 is LGHNA and CDR2 is YSLEER in the germline V gene. This CDR3 comprises 16 residues. V was pared by 5 bases and J by 0 bases, with 14 bases between.

In nucleotides, the CDR3 is TGTGCCAGCTCACCCCTGGAGGATTACAATGAGCAGTTCTTC. Amino acid sequence: CASSPLEDYNEQFF. The chain recombines TRBV18 with TRBJ2-1, with D possibly TRBD2 on 5 matching bases. V gave up 3 bases and J gave up 4 bases, with 10 bases separating them. Germline V CDR1 and CDR2: KGHSH, LQKENI. CDR3 length equals 14 residues.

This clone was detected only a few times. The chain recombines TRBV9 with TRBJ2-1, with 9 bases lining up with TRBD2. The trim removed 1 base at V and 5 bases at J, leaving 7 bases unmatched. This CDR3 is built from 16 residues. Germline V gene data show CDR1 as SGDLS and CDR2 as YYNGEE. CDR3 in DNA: TGTGCCAGCAGCGTATCGGGCGGGAGGGCCGACAATGAGCAGTTCTTC. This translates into CASSVSGGRADNEQFF.

The chain's CDR3 is CASSWGSGSRDEQYF. The CDR3 coding sequence is TGTGCCAGCAGCTGGGGGAGCGGGAGCCGCGACGAGCAGTACTTC. This rearrangement joins TRBV5-4 to TRBJ2-7; 8 bases fit TRBD2. V was pared by 3 bases and J by 5 bases, with 10 bases of the junction left unmatched. The CDR3 has 15 residues. CDR1 is SGHNT, CDR2 YYREEE, per germline (reference sequence).

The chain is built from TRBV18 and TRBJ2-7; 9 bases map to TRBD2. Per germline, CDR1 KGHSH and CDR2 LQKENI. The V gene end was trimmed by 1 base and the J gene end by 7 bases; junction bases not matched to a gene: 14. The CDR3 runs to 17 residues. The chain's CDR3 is CASSPQPNRSGSEEQYF. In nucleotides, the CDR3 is TGTGCCAGCTCACCACAACCCAATCGTAGCGGGAGTGAGGAGCAGTACTTC.

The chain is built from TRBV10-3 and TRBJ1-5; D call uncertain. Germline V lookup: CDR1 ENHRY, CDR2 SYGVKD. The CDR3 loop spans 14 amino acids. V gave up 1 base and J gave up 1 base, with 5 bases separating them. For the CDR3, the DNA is TGTGCCATCAGTGAGTTGTTGAGCAATCAGCCCCAGCATTTT. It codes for CAISELLSNQPQHF.